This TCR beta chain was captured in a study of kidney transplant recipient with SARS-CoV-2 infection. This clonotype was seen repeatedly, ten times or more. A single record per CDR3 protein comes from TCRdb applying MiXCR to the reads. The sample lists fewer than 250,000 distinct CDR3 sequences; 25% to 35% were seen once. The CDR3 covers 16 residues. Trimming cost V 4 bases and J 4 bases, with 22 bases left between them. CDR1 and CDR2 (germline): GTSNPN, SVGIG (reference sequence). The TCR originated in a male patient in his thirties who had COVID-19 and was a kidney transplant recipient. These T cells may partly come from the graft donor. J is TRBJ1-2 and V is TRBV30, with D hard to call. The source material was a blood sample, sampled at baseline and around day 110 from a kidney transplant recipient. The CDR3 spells CAWNGERYRKTYGYTF. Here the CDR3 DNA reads TGTGCCTGGAATGGCGAGCGTTATAGAAAGACCTATGGCTACACCTTC.